The clone carrying this T cell receptor (beta chain) was counted a few times. Its antigen is not identified. The sample originates from a study of lymphopenia after photon versus proton radiotherapy. General study results and limits: Post-nadir diversity loss with photons came from oligoclonal expansion, particularly CD8+ Temra cells. A bigger post-nadir fall in TCR diversity correlated inversely with survival time in deceased patients. Only patients who died were analyzed for survival; proton advantage is unproven.

Profiling relied on immunoSEQ multiplex PCR, and the TCRdb table lists in-frame clones only, not all of them. The table includes about 70,000 clones, about nine tenths detected once. The clonotype was recovered from a woman aged 40 to 50 with cholangiocarcinoma. Specimen: peripheral blood, collected from a patient treated with photon-based radiotherapy.

The CDR3 reads CASSHQMGNFYGYTF. CDR3 DNA: TGTGCCAGCAGCCACCAGATGGGGAATTTCTATGGCTACACCTTC. V gene TRBV27 combines with J gene TRBJ1-2; no definite D call. V dropped 6 bases and J dropped 4 bases, with 18 bases sitting between them. This CDR3 is built from 15 residues. In germline, CDR1 is MNHEY, CDR2 SMNVEV (reference sequence).